This T cell receptor beta chain was recorded in a study of vaccination effects on CD4 cells after COVID-19. Produced via immunoSEQ multiplex PCR; TCRdb's table is partial and in-frame only. The sample has approximately 15,000 clones; about 78% are singletons. Trimming removed 0 bases from V and 7 bases from J, with 9 bases in between. This CDR3 region has 13 residues. The germline gives CDR1 LGHDT, CDR2 YNNKEL (reference sequence). The ViraFEST assay expanded antigen-specific CD4+ T cells with viral peptide pools before sequencing. Cultured cells yielded isolated CD4+ T cells after approximately nine days. This individual contracted SARS-CoV-2 between March and December 2020, as verified by PCR. Two doses of either BNT162b2 or mRNA-1273 were given to each participant. Remarks on this clone: Its antigen is still unknown.

The chain links TRBV3-1 (or the pseudogene TRBV3-2) to TRBJ2-5; D gene ambiguous. This clonotype was obtained from a human donor who had a prior SARS-CoV-2 infection. The specimen comprised CD4+ T cells from PBMCs cultured with SARS-CoV-2 spike peptides, sampled after COVID-19 vaccination. The DNA for the CDR3 is TGTGCCAGCAGCCAAGAAAGTTCTGGGACCCAGTACTTC. Residues: CASSQESSGTQYF.